The next 30 T cell receptor beta chains were all read from a single sample in a study of monozygotic twins with inflammatory bowel disease. TCRdb re-called the 5' RACE reads and catalogs CDR3 proteins one per entry, DNA excluded. In all, the sample yields fewer than 350,000 distinct CDR3 sequences. Sequenced material: blood. These TCRs come from a human donor with ulcerative colitis or Crohn's disease, or a healthy co-twin of an affected twin (not recorded which).

V gene TRBV5-1 combines with J gene TRBJ2-7; TCRdb calls TRBD1, which cannot be checked without DNA. Per the germline V gene, CDR1 is SGHRS and CDR2 is YFSETQ. The length of the CDR3 is 14 residues. CDR3: CASATGTASYEQYF. Using reference TRBV5-1 and TRBJ2-7 for the parts outside the CDR3, the full variable domain is KAGVTQTPRYLIKTRGQQVTLSCSPISGHRSVSWYQQTPGQGLQFLFEYFSETQRNKGNFPGRFSGRQFSNSRSEMNVSTLELGDSALYLCASATGTASYEQYFGPGTRLTVT.

The chain is built from TRBV5-4 and TRBJ2-1; TCRdb's D gene call, TRBD1, goes unchecked for lack of DNA. In germline, CDR1 is SGHNT, CDR2 YYREEE (reference sequence). The CDR3 is 13 residues long. CDR3: CASSPVGANEQFF.

The chain is built from TRBV20-1 and TRBJ1-1; TCRdb's D call of TRBD1 is untestable without DNA. CDR1 is DFQATT and CDR2 is SNEGSKA in the germline V gene (reference sequence). The CDR3 sequence is 16 residues long. CDR3 loop: CSARDLGSPKTTEAFF.

The rearrangement joins TRBV28 to TRBJ2-2; absent DNA, TCRdb's TRBD1 call cannot be checked. Germline values: CDR1 MDHEN, CDR2 SYDVKM. The CDR3 is made up of 15 amino acids. CDR3 residues: CASRPSGGGTGELFF.

The genes are TRBV20-1 and TRBJ2-3. The CDR3 length is 12 residues. Germline values: CDR1 DFQATT, CDR2 SNEGSKA (reference sequence). CDR3: CSARGLGDTQYF.

V and J are TRBV20-1 and TRBJ2-3; TCRdb gives TRBD2 as the D gene, but with no DNA this cannot be confirmed. The germline gives CDR1 DFQATT, CDR2 SNEGSKA (reference sequence). This CDR3 has 14 amino acids. CDR3 amino acids: CSAILAGGLDTQYF.

The J gene is TRBJ2-7, the V gene TRBV5-1; TCRdb's D gene call, TRBD1, goes unchecked for lack of DNA. This CDR3 spans 14 amino acids. CDR1 is SGHRS and CDR2 is YFSETQ in the germline V gene. CDR3 sequence reads: CASSLDRPSYEQYF.

The V and J genes are TRBV3-1 and TRBJ2-5; TCRdb outputs TRBD1, but without DNA this stays unchecked. CDR1 is LGHDT, CDR2 YNNKEL, per germline (reference sequence). The CDR3 is made up of 15 amino acids. CDR3: CASSVKGRSQETQYF.

The gene calls are TRBV29-1 and TRBJ2-7; the TCRdb D gene call, TRBD1, has no DNA to confirm it. The CDR3 loop spans 13 amino acids. Germline CDR1 SQVTM, CDR2 ANQGSEA. The CDR3 here is CSVTGTWAYEQYF.

This chain joins TRBV20-1 and TRBJ2-1. Germline CDR1 and CDR2: DFQATT and SNEGSKA (reference sequence). CDR3 length: 14 amino acids. The CDR3: CSANLGGPYNEQFF.

The chain combines TRBV28 with TRBJ1-3; TCRdb gives TRBD1 as the D gene, but with no DNA this cannot be confirmed. Germline CDR1 and CDR2: MDHEN and SYDVKM. The length of the CDR3 is 12 residues. The CDR3 sequence is CASSLTGTTIYF.

This rearrangement joins TRBV11-2 to TRBJ2-1; TCRdb's D call of TRBD1 is untestable without DNA. CDR1 and CDR2 (germline): SGHAT, FQNNGV. This CDR3 spans 15 amino acids. The CDR3 protein is CASSPVRGQGNEQFF.

J is TRBJ1-5 and V is TRBV6-1; with no DNA, the TCRdb D assignment of TRBD1 cannot be verified. The germline gives CDR1 MNHNS, CDR2 SASEGT. The CDR3 runs 15 residues. CDR3 sequence reads: CASSTEGIDNQPQHF.

This chain uses TRBV20-1 with TRBJ2-1; absent DNA, TCRdb's TRBD2 call cannot be checked. The CDR3 has 15 residues. Per germline, CDR1 DFQATT and CDR2 SNEGSKA (reference sequence). The CDR3 spells CSAKGLAGFYNEQFF.

The chain has TRBV20-1 and TRBJ2-3; no DNA is available, so the TRBD2 call from TCRdb remains unchecked. The CDR3 has 15 amino acids. CDR1 DFQATT and CDR2 SNEGSKA come from the germline V gene (reference sequence). CDR3 sequence: CSATPLAGGTDTQYF.

The V call is TRBV5-5, the J call TRBJ1-1; the TCRdb D gene call, TRBD1, has no DNA to confirm it. Germline V gene data show CDR1 as SGHKS and CDR2 as YYEKEE (reference sequence). This CDR3 comprises 15 residues. This chain's CDR3 is CASSVWTGSSTEAFF.

This chain joins TRBV30 and TRBJ2-7; lacking DNA, the TRBD1 call made by TCRdb goes unchecked. This CDR3 spans 14 amino acids. Germline CDR1 reads GTSNPN; CDR2 reads SVGIG (reference sequence). The CDR3 spells CAWSPLDRGREQYF.

The chain couples TRBV6-6 to TRBJ1-3. CDR3 length: 13 residues. Germline assignment: CDR1 MNHNY and CDR2 SVGAGI (reference sequence). The CDR3 region is CASSIRVGNTIYF.

The chain joins TRBV15 to TRBJ2-2; absent DNA, TCRdb's TRBD2 call cannot be checked. The germline V gene has CDR1 LNHNV and CDR2 YYDKDF (reference sequence). The CDR3 contains 17 residues. The CDR3 region is CATSRQATRGWTGELFF.

The chain links TRBV12-3 or TRBV12-4 to TRBJ1-4. This CDR3 region has 13 residues. CDR3 loop: CASSFNQNEKLFF.

The rearrangement joins TRBV20-1 to TRBJ2-1; TCRdb picks TRBD2, but there is no DNA to check that call. The length of the CDR3 is 13 residues. Looked up from germline, CDR1 is DFQATT and CDR2 is SNEGSKA (reference sequence). The CDR3 spells CSARGGMGGHQFF.

The V call is TRBV20-1, the J call TRBJ2-7; TCRdb's D gene call, TRBD2, goes unchecked for lack of DNA. Germline V gene data show CDR1 as DFQATT and CDR2 as SNEGSKA (reference sequence). CDR3 length: 16 amino acids. The CDR3 loop reads CSASPIGLAGRYEQYF.

The rearrangement links TRBV6-1 to TRBJ2-1; TCRdb selects TRBD2, and the lack of DNA leaves this call unchecked. CDR3 size: 15 residues. CDR1 is MNHNS, CDR2 SASEGT, per germline. The CDR3 sequence: CASLVGTSGRDEQFF.

The genes are TRBV5-1 and TRBJ2-2; there is no DNA to check the TCRdb D call of TRBD1. The CDR3 is 15 residues long. Looked up from germline, CDR1 is SGHRS and CDR2 is YFSETQ. The chain's CDR3 is CASTDRERRTGELFF.

The chain joins TRBV27 to TRBJ2-4; checking the TCRdb D call of TRBD2 is not possible without DNA. Germline V CDR1 and CDR2: MNHEY, SMNVEV (reference sequence). This CDR3 region has 14 residues. CDR3 loop: CASRESGRINIQYF.

The genes are TRBV10-2 and TRBJ2-7. Germline-derived CDR1 and CDR2 are WSHSY and SAAADI. The CDR3 consists of 14 residues. CDR3 sequence: CASSASWGPYEQYF.

The chain links TRBV25-1 to TRBJ2-2; TCRdb's D call of TRBD2 is untestable without DNA. Germline CDR1 and CDR2: MGHDK and SYGVNS. This CDR3 is built from 16 residues. The CDR3 here is CASSEYRGQRIGELFF.

The chain carries TRBV5-1 and TRBJ2-7; TCRdb picks TRBD2, but there is no DNA to check that call. The CDR3 consists of 12 residues. The germline V gene encodes CDR1 SGHRS and CDR2 YFSETQ. The CDR3 region is CASSFGEGEQYF. The full variable domain, completed using reference TRBV5-1 and TRBJ2-7, is KAGVTQTPRYLIKTRGQQVTLSCSPISGHRSVSWYQQTPGQGLQFLFEYFSETQRNKGNFPGRFSGRQFSNSRSEMNVSTLELGDSALYLCASSFGEGEQYFGPGTRLTVT.

The chain recombines TRBV20-1 with TRBJ2-1. The germline V gene has CDR1 DFQATT and CDR2 SNEGSKA (reference sequence). This CDR3 is 14 amino acids long. CDR3 in amino acids: CSAPQESVDNEQFF.

J is TRBJ2-1 and V is TRBV30; TCRdb lists TRBD1, though no DNA is available to test this call. This CDR3 has 12 amino acids. CDR1 and CDR2 (germline): GTSNPN, SVGIG (reference sequence). CDR3 loop: CAWSGGGSEQFF.